Each of the 13 T cell receptor beta chains below was sequenced from the same sample in a study of blood T cell repertoires in COVID-19. The repertoire was sequenced with immunoSEQ multiplex PCR; TCRdb's copy has only in-frame clones and lacks some. The sample lists tens of thousands of clones; roughly 89% were seen once. What was sequenced was peripheral blood. These TCRs come from a woman between 55 and 75 years old with COVID-19, enrolled during active disease.

Details on this clone: In the same sample, other DNA sequences code for this CDR3. J is TRBJ2-3 and V is TRBV5-4, with a possible D match to TRBD2 (5 bases). CDR3 length: 16 amino acids. Trimming took 0 bases from V and 1 from J, leaving 12 bases between them. Germline-derived CDR1 and CDR2 are SGHNT and YYREEE (reference sequence). The CDR3 sequence: CASSLAGLAGTDTQYF. Written as DNA, the CDR3 is TGTGCCAGCAGCTTGGCCGGGCTAGCTGGCACAGATACGCAGTATTTT.

The chain combines TRBV5-1 with TRBJ2-3; the D gene is possibly TRBD2 (5 bases). This CDR3 has 13 residues. Deletions cut 0 bases from V and 4 bases from J, with 6 bases between. Germline CDR1 and CDR2: SGHRS and YFSETQ. The CDR3 is CASSLAGADTQYF. For the CDR3, the DNA is TGCGCCAGCAGCTTGGCCGGGGCAGATACGCAGTATTTT.

This clone was detected a few times. V usage is TRBV6-2 or TRBV6-3 and J usage is TRBJ2-4; TRBD2 agrees at 12 bases. Trimming took 6 bases from V and 2 from J; bases not matched to a gene: 11. This CDR3 spans 18 amino acids. Germline loops: CDR1 MNHEY, CDR2 SVGEGT. The CDR3: CASSSGLAGFISKNIQYF. Here the CDR3 DNA reads TGTGCCAGCAGCTCCGGACTAGCGGGATTCATCTCCAAAAACATTCAGTACTTC.

V and J are TRBV11-2 and TRBJ2-7; D is perhaps TRBD2 (5 bases). Trimming took 1 base from V and 6 from J, leaving 10 bases between them. This CDR3 comprises 13 residues. CDR1 is SGHAT and CDR2 is FQNNGV in the germline V gene. CDR3 in amino acids: CASSLGAGGEQYF. In DNA, the CDR3 is TGTGCCAGCAGCTTAGGCGCGGGCGGCGAGCAGTACTTC.

J is TRBJ1-1 and V is TRBV6-2 or TRBV6-3, with a tentative D call TRBD1 (5 bases). Germline V lookup: CDR1 MNHEY, CDR2 SVGEGT. V lost 4 bases and J lost 0, with 12 bases in between. The CDR3 is made up of 15 amino acids. This CDR3 reads CASSFSRDLNTEAFF. In DNA form, the CDR3 reads TGTGCCAGCAGTTTCTCCAGGGATCTGAACACTGAAGCTTTCTTT.

The chain uses TRBV6-2 or TRBV6-3 and TRBJ2-1; 8 bases match TRBD2. The V gene's germline CDR1 is MNHEY and CDR2 SVGEGT. V shed 3 bases, J shed 10 bases, and the junction held 14 bases outside the gene matches. The CDR3 runs to 16 residues. DNA for the CDR3: TGTGCCAGCAGTTATGGGTCGGGACTAGGGGAGCGGGAGCAGTTCTTC. It encodes CASSYGSGLGEREQFF.

The chain links TRBV18 to TRBJ1-1; 8 bases agree with TRBD1. Trimming at V came to 5 bases and at J to 0 bases, leaving 2 bases not matched to a gene. The length of the CDR3 is 14 residues. Germline CDR1 is KGHSH and CDR2 is LQKENI. CDR3 DNA: TGTGCCAGCTCATCGGACAGGGTGAACACTGAAGCTTTCTTT. This sequence encodes CASSSDRVNTEAFF.

V is TRBV7-9 and J is TRBJ1-2; a weak D match, TRBD1 (5 bases). With 5 bases removed from V and 3 bases from J, the gap between germline ends came to 16 bases. Germline lookup yields CDR1 SEHNR and CDR2 FQNEAQ (reference sequence). The length of the CDR3 is 15 residues. The CDR3 nucleotides read TGTGCCAGCAGCCCCCCTTGGAGGGGCGACTATGGCTACACCTTC. Residues: CASSPPWRGDYGYTF. The whole variable domain, remainder taken from reference TRBV7-9 and TRBJ1-2, is DTGVSQNPRHKITKRGQNVTFRCDPISEHNRLYWYRQTLGQGPEFLTYFQNEAQLEKSRLLSDRFSAERPKGSFSTLEIQRTEQGDSAMYLCASSPPWRGDYGYTFGSGTRLTVV.

Only one count was recorded for this clone. The chain recombines TRBV18 with TRBJ2-2; 10 bases line up with TRBD1. Germline V gives CDR1 KGHSH, CDR2 LQKENI. This CDR3 region has 15 residues. J lost 5 bases, V lost 6 bases, and 6 bases had no gene match. The DNA of the CDR3 is TGTGCCAGCTCCCTCGACAGGGGGCGAACCGGGGAGCTGTTTTTT. Its translation is CASSLDRGRTGELFF.

V and J are TRBV4-1 and TRBJ1-5, with 12 bases fitting TRBD1. Per the germline V gene, CDR1 is MGHRA and CDR2 is YSYEKL. This CDR3 spans 15 amino acids. J lost 6 bases, V lost 4 bases, and 4 bases had no gene match. DNA for the CDR3: TGCGCCAGCAGCCTGGGACAGGGGGCATCTCAGCCCCAGCATTTT. Its protein is CASSLGQGASQPQHF.

This chain uses TRBV4-1 with TRBJ2-1; 9 nucleotides agree with TRBD1. Germline V gene lookup returns CDR1 MGHRA and CDR2 YSYEKL. The CDR3 totals 17 residues. V shed 2 bases, J shed 3 bases, and the junction held 8 bases outside the gene matches. This CDR3 is CASSQSTGTGYYNEQFF. The DNA for the CDR3 is TGCGCCAGCAGCCAATCGACCGGGACAGGGTACTACAATGAGCAGTTCTTC.

This clone appeared once. The V and J genes are TRBV7-2 and TRBJ2-4; 16 bases are a match to TRBD2. Germline V gives CDR1 SGHTA, CDR2 FQGNSA. The CDR3 runs to 19 residues. The J segment lost 1 base and the V segment lost 6 bases, leaving 9 bases of the junction unmatched. For the CDR3, the DNA is TGTGCCAGCAGGGCCGGGACTAGCGGGAGGGCCGCGGCCAAAAACATTCAGTACTTC. Translation gives CASRAGTSGRAAAKNIQYF.

This chain connects TRBV4-1 to TRBJ1-5, with TRBD1 identical over 8 bases. Germline values: CDR1 MGHRA, CDR2 YSYEKL. This CDR3 is built from 19 residues. Unmatched junction bases numbered 13, after V lost 1 base and J lost 2 bases. CDR3 in DNA: TGCGCCAGCAGCCAAGCGGACAGGGCATGGCAAACGGGCAATCAGCCCCAGCATTTT. This gives the protein CASSQADRAWQTGNQPQHF.